The sequence of this T cell receptor beta chain was determined in a study of radiotherapy plus CTLA-4 blockade in lung cancer. Study information: Around 19% of enrolled patients responded objectively, and approximately 30% had disease control. Study results and caveats: Reports state that early shifts in blood T cell clones, with interferon-beta, best predicted response. After radiotherapy and ipilimumab, tumor-derived clones expanded in peripheral blood.

Focal radiation was given together with CTLA-4 blockade (ipilimumab) to patients with chemo-refractory metastatic non-small-cell lung cancer. Germline lookup yields CDR1 SGHTA and CDR2 FQGTGA. After removal of 4 bases from V and 5 bases from J, the junction contained 9 bases not matched to a gene. This CDR3 spans 15 amino acids. Of note for this clone: The antigen remains undetermined.

Measured with immunoSEQ multiplex PCR; TCRdb has only the in-frame clones, and not every one. The sample holds 95,000 to 150,000 clones, about nine tenths seen once. The chain has TRBV7-3 and TRBJ2-3; 7 nucleotides line up with TRBD2. This receptor was identified in a human donor with non-small cell lung cancer that progressed on radiotherapy plus ipilimumab. This specimen was peripheral blood, taken from a patient treated with radiotherapy plus ipilimumab. As DNA, the CDR3 is TGTGCCAGCAGCTCTTGGGCGGGAGTAGGAGATACGCAGTATTTT. Protein sequence: CASSSWAGVGDTQYF.